This TCR beta chain was identified in a study of PD-L1 blockade in urothelial cancer. The CDR3 has 16 amino acids. V lost 4 bases, J lost 4 bases, and 17 bases lay in between. The germline V gene has CDR1 SGHAT and CDR2 FQNNGV. The time point: pretreatment peripheral blood. Each patient's cancer was a locally advanced or metastatic urothelial carcinoma. Synthetic TCR analog templates were added to each PCR reaction. Sequenced by immunoSEQ multiplex PCR; TCRdb stores in-frame clones only, minus some. The table has under 70,000 clones, approximately 80% seen once. This clone came up once. Its antigen is currently unknown. Findings and limits, study-wide: A below-median TCR clonality in blood before treatment predicted better survival. Clones that were tumor-associated expanded more in the blood of durable-benefit patients at 3 weeks.

The V and J genes are TRBV11-2 and TRBJ1-3; a weak D match, TRBD1 (6 bases). This clonotype originated in a man in his 70s with urothelial cancer. The specimen comprised PBMCs, sampled around atezolizumab (anti-PD-L1) treatment. As DNA, the CDR3 is TGTGCCAGCAGCTCTACCGCACAGGGTACCGGAAACACCATATATTTT. Its translation: CASSSTAQGTGNTIYF.